This is a list of T cell receptor beta chains from one sample in a study of naive and memory T cell subsets. A single record per CDR3 protein comes from TCRdb applying MiXCR to the UMI-ligation and nested PCR reads. The data contain tens of thousands of distinct CDR3 sequences, around 14% of them singletons. The sequencing sample was made of central memory CD4+ T cells from blood. The receptors stem from a human donor in good health. The CDR3 runs from the conserved cysteine through the conserved F or W. A D gene is named only where the DNA matches it firmly. Rows give clone size only sometimes, using once, few, many, or a class for an expanded clone.

j_gene	v_gene	d_gene	abundance	CDR3nt	CDR3aa
TRBJ1-5	TRBV4-2	.	few	TGTGCCAGCAGCCCAGGACAGTCCAATCAGCCCCAGCATTTT	CASSPGQSNQPQHF
TRBJ1-2	TRBV28	.	many	TGTGCCAGCAGGAGCCTCCACACAGGGAACTATGGCTACACCTTC	CASRSLHTGNYGYTF
TRBJ2-7	TRBV5-1	.	few	TGCGCCAGCAGCTCCGACGTGAGCTCCTACGAGCAGTACTTC	CASSSDVSSYEQYF
TRBJ1-1	TRBV28	.	.	TGTGCCAGCAGTTTAGGACACGGGAACACTGAAGCTTTCTTT	CASSLGHGNTEAFF
TRBJ2-1	TRBV11-3	TRBD2	many	TGTGCCAGCAGCCCCAACGGCGGGAGGATAAATGAGCAGTTCTTC	CASSPNGGRINEQFF
TRBJ2-3	TRBV19	.	.	TGTGCCAGTACCCGAGGAGGGAAGACAGATACGCAGTATTTT	CASTRGGKTDTQYF
TRBJ2-7	TRBV7-7	.	many	TGTGCCAGCAGCTTTCAACCGGGAGACCCCTACGAGCAGTACTTC	CASSFQPGDPYEQYF
TRBJ2-3	TRBV23-1	TRBD1	many	TGCGCCAGCAGTCCTAAGTTGGACAGGGCTAGCACAGATACGCAGTATTTT	CASSPKLDRASTDTQYF
TRBJ2-2	TRBV30	.	many	TGTGCCTGGAACCCGCTAGCAAATACCGGGGAGCTGTTTTTT	CAWNPLANTGELFF
TRBJ2-7	TRBV20-1	.	few	TGCAGTGCTTCAGGGTCCGGGACCGGGAACTACGAGCAGTACTTC	CSASGSGTGNYEQYF
TRBJ2-7	TRBV7-8	.	many	TGTGCCAGCAGCTTAGTGGTGGCGAGCTCCTACGAGCAGTACTTC	CASSLVVASSYEQYF
TRBJ2-1	TRBV10-3	TRBD2	many	TGTGCCATCAGTGACCCGGGACTAGCGGGAACTGAGCAGTTCTTC	CAISDPGLAGTEQFF
TRBJ2-2	TRBV7-2	.	many	TGTGCCAGCAGCTTAGACTGGGACACCGGGGAGCTGTTTTTT	CASSLDWDTGELFF
TRBJ2-4	TRBV28	.	.	TGTGCCAGCAGTGGAGCGGGCGGTCAGGGGGTAGCCAAAAACATTCAGTACTTC	CASSGAGGQGVAKNIQYF
TRBJ1-1	TRBV29-1	.	many	TGCAGCGTTGAACGACCGGAGAACACTGAAGCTTTCTTT	CSVERPENTEAFF
TRBJ1-4	TRBV10-3	.	many	TGTGCCATCAGACCCGATAGGGGCAATGAAAAACTGTTTTTT	CAIRPDRGNEKLFF
TRBJ2-3	TRBV5-5	.	few	TGTGCCAGCAGCTTGGAGCTAGCGAGCACAGATACGCAGTATTTT	CASSLELASTDTQYF
TRBJ2-2	TRBV24-1	.	many	TGTGCCACCGGCCGGACCACCGGGGAGCTGTTTTTT	CATGRTTGELFF
TRBJ2-1	TRBV11-3	TRBD2	.	TGTGCCAGCAGCTTAGATGCCGGGAGGAGTCTCGGTGAGCAGTTCTTC	CASSLDAGRSLGEQFF
TRBJ1-4	TRBV7-9	.	.	TGTGCCAGCAGCCTACAGGGACTGATAGTAGAAAAACTGTTTTTT	CASSLQGLIVEKLFF
TRBJ2-1	TRBV2	.	few	TGTGCCAGCAGATCTGGGAGAGAGCAGTTCTTC	CASRSGREQFF
TRBJ2-3	TRBV7-2	.	many	TGTGCCAGCAGCCCATTTGGCGGTAGCACAGATACGCAGTATTTT	CASSPFGGSTDTQYF
TRBJ2-5	TRBV5-4	.	.	TGTGCCAGCAGCCCTAAGGGGAACACAGAGACCCAGTACTTC	CASSPKGNTETQYF
TRBJ1-3	TRBV6-6	TRBD1	.	TGTGCCAGCAGTTATGGGACAGATGGAAACACCATATATTTT	CASSYGTDGNTIYF
TRBJ2-5	TRBV7-3	TRBD1	many	TGTGCCAGCAGCTCGGCCATCAGGGGGTCGGGAGAGACCCAGTACTTC	CASSSAIRGSGETQYF
TRBJ2-1	TRBV30	.	many	TGTGCCTGGAGTGGGGTGTCCTACAATGAGCAGTTCTTC	CAWSGVSYNEQFF
TRBJ2-7	TRBV7-2	.	.	TGTGCCAGCAGCCCCGTGGGGGCAGGTCGCGAGCAGTACTTC	CASSPVGAGREQYF
TRBJ2-2	TRBV9	.	many	TGTGCCAGCAGCGTTGGTTTGAGCGACCGCACCGGGGAGCTGTTTTTT	CASSVGLSDRTGELFF
TRBJ1-1	TRBV20-1	TRBD1	many	TGCAGTGCTAGCAGACAGGGGAAGACTGAAGCTTTCTTT	CSASRQGKTEAFF
TRBJ2-3	TRBV7-2	.	.	TGTGCCAGCAGCTTAGTTGGGCTAGCGCAGGATACGCAGTATTTT	CASSLVGLAQDTQYF
TRBJ2-2	TRBV28	TRBD1	few	TGTGCCAGCAGTTTAGGCCGGACAGGGAAGATGACCGGGGAGCTGTTTTTT	CASSLGRTGKMTGELFF
TRBJ2-3	TRBV20-1	TRBD2	.	TGCCGGCTACTAGCGGGAGACGGAGGCACAGATACGCAGTATTTT	CRLLAGDGGTDTQYF
TRBJ1-2	TRBV29-1	TRBD1	many	TGCAGCGCCGAAGGACAGGGGGCCCTCTATGGCTACACCTTC	CSAEGQGALYGYTF
TRBJ2-7	TRBV28	.	medium-sized	TGTGCCAGCAGTCGCCCCTCAGGCGGGGGCTTCCGGGAGCAGTACTTC	CASSRPSGGGFREQYF
TRBJ2-1	TRBV20-1	TRBD2	.	TGCAGTGCGGGGACTAGCGGGAGCTCCTACAATGAGCAGTTCTTC	CSAGTSGSSYNEQFF
TRBJ2-1	TRBV25-1	.	.	TGTGCTACTAGTCCCCCGATGTCCTACAATGAGCAGTTCTTC	CATSPPMSYNEQFF
TRBJ2-2	TRBV20-1	.	many	TGCAGTGCTAGAGATTTCTCTAACAGGGCCAACACCGGGGAGCTGTTTTTT	CSARDFSNRANTGELFF
TRBJ1-1	TRBV7-8	.	few	TGTGCCAGCAGCTTGGGGGAGATGAACACTGAAGCTTTCTTT	CASSLGEMNTEAFF
TRBJ2-1	TRBV29-1	TRBD1	many	TGCAGCGTTGAGAGGGACAGGGCTTGGGGCTCCTACAATGAGCAGTTCTTC	CSVERDRAWGSYNEQFF
TRBJ1-4	TRBV25-1	.	few	TGTGCCAGCAGTGAGGGGAGTGATGAAAAACTGTTTTTT	CASSEGSDEKLFF
TRBJ2-5	TRBV6-2/TRBV6-3	TRBD2	.	TGTGCCAGCAGTGTAGGGACTAGCGGGAGGTTGGAGACCCAGTACTTC	CASSVGTSGRLETQYF
TRBJ2-1	TRBV20-1	.	.	TGCAGAGCCTTAGGGAACTCCTACAATGAGCAGTTCTTC	CRALGNSYNEQFF
TRBJ2-1	TRBV6-1	TRBD2	few	TGTGCCAGCAGTGTGGCGGGACTAGTAATCCCTGAGCAGTTCTTC	CASSVAGLVIPEQFF
TRBJ2-3	TRBV20-1	.	many	TGCAGTGCTACCCCCCCCTGGGACCACACAGATACGCAGTATTTT	CSATPPWDHTDTQYF
TRBJ1-1	TRBV28	TRBD1	few	TGTGCCAGCAGTCTGGCCGGGACAGGGGGCAGGACTGAAGCTTTCTTT	CASSLAGTGGRTEAFF
TRBJ2-7	TRBV5-1	.	few	TGCGCCAGCAGCTTGGCCGCCGGAGGAGGAAACTACGAGCAGTACTTC	CASSLAAGGGNYEQYF